This TCR beta chain was documented in a study of shared clonotypes between healthy human individuals. Clones were read by immunoSEQ multiplex PCR, and TCRdb kept only the in-frame ones, dropping some. The sample lists under 1,100,000 clones; about 80% were seen once. The V and J ends lost 4 bases and 6 bases, in that order; junction bases with no gene match: 9. The germline gives CDR1 SGHRS, CDR2 YFSETQ. This CDR3 contains 15 residues. This clone was counted a single time. Source material: memory CD4+ T cells sorted from blood. Subset described: CD45RA-negative fraction. The sequence came from a man younger than 35 in good health. The chain joins TRBV5-1 to TRBJ2-3; 9 bases are a match to TRBD2. The CDR3 spells CASSGTSSGWDTQYF. CDR3 DNA sequence: TGCGCCAGCAGCGGGACTAGCAGCGGTTGGGATACGCAGTATTTT. Using reference TRBV5-1 and TRBJ2-3 for the parts outside the CDR3, the full variable domain is KAGVTQTPRYLIKTRGQQVTLSCSPISGHRSVSWYQQTPGQGLQFLFEYFSETQRNKGNFPGRFSGRQFSNSRSEMNVSTLELGDSALYLCASSGTSSGWDTQYFGPGTRLTVL.